The clone carrying this T cell receptor (beta chain) was detected a few times. The missing conserved phenylalanine or tryptophan at the end of this CDR3 makes a read error likely. Cells sorted as Tregs were CD4+, CD25+ and CD127-/low. The CDR3 loop spans 15 amino acids. Looked up from germline, CDR1 is MGHRA and CDR2 is YSYEKL. V lost 3 bases to trimming and J lost 4 bases; unmatched junction nucleotides: 7. Constant-region reverse primers amplified full-length variable regions, followed by semi-nested Nested Universal Primer A PCR. TCRdb itself ran the 5' RACE reads through MiXCR, one entry per CDR3 protein. Found here are about 40,000 distinct CDR3 sequences, 22% of them singletons; the top ten hold roughly 4.5%.

The receptor's source is a female donor with breast cancer. The source material was Tregs sorted from a lymph node. The rearrangement joins TRBV4-1 to TRBJ2-7; TRBD1 aligns across 9 bases. The CDR3 DNA sequence: TGCGCCAGCAGCCAGGGGGGACAGGGTATTTACGAGCAGTACTAC. This sequence encodes CASSQGGQGIYEQYY.